This TCR beta chain was sequenced in a study of tissue T cells after allogeneic stem cell transplantation. Turning to this clone: Its antigen is unknown. Mouse germline and gene names are used. The read ends 1 residue before the CDR3 terminus; that terminus is restored from the germline J gene. Other DNA sequences in this sample translate to the same CDR3.

Study results and limitations: Only a limited share of tissue TCRs appeared in blood or spleen.

The CDR3 has 14 residues. V lost 6 bases, J lost 3 bases, and 3 bases stayed unmatched. Germline loops: CDR1 NSHNY, CDR2 SYGAGN. Sequencing of TCRbeta CDR3 at survey depth gave sequences and template counts. TCRdb keeps only in-frame clones here, not all; method: immunoSEQ multiplex PCR. The sample has just over 20,000 clones; about 70% are singletons. The TCR sequence derives from a female BALB/c mouse in good health. The mouse strain carries the MHC haplotype H2-d. Source material: blood. The rearrangement uses TRBV13-1 and TRBJ2-2, with 9 nucleotides matching TRBD1. CDR3 amino acids: CASKGQGDTGQLYF. CDR3 DNA (partial): TGTGCCAGCAAGGGACAGGGAGACACCGGGCAGCTCTAC.